This T cell receptor (beta chain) appears in the sequencing data of a study of T cell responses to AZD1222 COVID-19 vaccine. Findings of the study overall: In a largely white British group with more females than males, clonal diversity was possibly underestimated.

Concerning this clone itself: Its cognate antigen is unknown.

Germline assignment: CDR1 SGHRS and CDR2 YFSETQ. The germline V and J ends were trimmed by 7 bases and 1 base, with 10 bases remaining between them. The CDR3 totals 13 residues. Clones were read by immunoSEQ multiplex PCR, and TCRdb kept only the in-frame ones, dropping some. The sample lists fewer than 200,000 clones, about 91% seen once, with about 4.5% in the top ten. The sample was peripheral blood, taken on day 0 of MenACWY control vaccination. The gene calls are TRBV5-1 and TRBJ2-3; D gene uncertain. The sequence was collected from an adult in good health. The CDR3 protein is CASGEQGTDTQYF. CDR3 nucleotides: TGCGCCAGCGGAGAGCAGGGCACAGATACGCAGTATTTT.